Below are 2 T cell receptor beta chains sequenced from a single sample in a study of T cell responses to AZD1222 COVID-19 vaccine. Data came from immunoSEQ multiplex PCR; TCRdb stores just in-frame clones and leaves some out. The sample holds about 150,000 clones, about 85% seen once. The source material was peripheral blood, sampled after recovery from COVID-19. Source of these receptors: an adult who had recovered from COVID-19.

CDR3 in amino acids: CASSRQEETQYF. The CDR3 nucleotides are TGTGCCAGCAGTAGACAGGAAGAGACCCAGTACTTC. V is TRBV25-1 and J is TRBJ2-5; D perhaps matches TRBD1 (6 bases). This CDR3 has 12 amino acids. The V end lost 5 bases, the J end lost 3 bases, and 7 bases lay between the germline ends. The V gene's germline CDR1 is MGHDK and CDR2 SYGVNS.

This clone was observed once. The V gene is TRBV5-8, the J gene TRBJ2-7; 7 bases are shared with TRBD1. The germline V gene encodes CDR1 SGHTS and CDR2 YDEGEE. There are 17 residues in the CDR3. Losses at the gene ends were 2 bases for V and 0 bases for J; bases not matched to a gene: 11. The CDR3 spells CASSFVRDSISSYEQYF. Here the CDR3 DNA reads TGTGCCAGCAGCTTTGTCCGGGACAGTATTAGCTCCTACGAGCAGTACTTC.